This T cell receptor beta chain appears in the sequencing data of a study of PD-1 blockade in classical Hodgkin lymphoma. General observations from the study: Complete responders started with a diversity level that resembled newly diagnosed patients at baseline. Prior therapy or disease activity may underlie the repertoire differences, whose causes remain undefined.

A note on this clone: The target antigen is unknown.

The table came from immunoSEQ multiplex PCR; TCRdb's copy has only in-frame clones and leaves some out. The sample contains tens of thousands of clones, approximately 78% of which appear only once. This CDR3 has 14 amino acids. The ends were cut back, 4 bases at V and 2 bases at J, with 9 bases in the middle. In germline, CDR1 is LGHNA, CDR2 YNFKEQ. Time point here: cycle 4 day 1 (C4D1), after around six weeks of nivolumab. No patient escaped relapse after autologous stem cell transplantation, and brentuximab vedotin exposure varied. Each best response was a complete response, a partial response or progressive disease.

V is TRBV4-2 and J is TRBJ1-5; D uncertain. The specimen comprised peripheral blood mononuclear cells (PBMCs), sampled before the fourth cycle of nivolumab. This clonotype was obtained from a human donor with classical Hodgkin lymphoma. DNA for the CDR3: TGTGCCAGCAGCCCAGAGGGTGGCAATCAGCCCCAGCATTTT. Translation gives CASSPEGGNQPQHF.